A selection of T cell receptor beta chains follows, all from one sample in a study of T cells after yellow fever vaccination. TCRdb ran MiXCR on the 5' RACE reads and lists one entry per CDR3 protein. This repertoire shows over 110,000 distinct CDR3 sequences, 7.7% found once; its top ten account for under 0.85%. This sample comprised CD4+ T cells sorted from PBMCs, obtained 5 days after the yellow fever booster vaccination. All receptors derive from a man aged 30 to 39 who received the YFV17D yellow fever vaccine. The CDR3 runs from the conserved cysteine through the conserved F or W. The order of the fields is clone size, J gene, V gene, D gene, CDR3 protein, CDR3 DNA. The D gene is left open where the match is weak. Size is omitted from some rows. Given values are once, few, many or a class for expanded clones.

clone size: .
J gene: TRBJ1-2
V gene: TRBV3-1
D gene: TRBD1
CDR3 protein: CACSKRTGGIYGYTF
CDR3 DNA: TGTGCCTGCAGCAAACGGACAGGGGGAATCTATGGCTACACCTTC

clone size: many
J gene: TRBJ2-3
V gene: TRBV11-2
D gene: .
CDR3 protein: CASSSLRVRGDTQYF
CDR3 DNA: TGTGCCAGCAGCTCCCTTAGGGTGCGGGGAGATACGCAGTATTTT

clone size: many
J gene: TRBJ2-4
V gene: TRBV20-1
D gene: TRBD2
CDR3 protein: CSARDRGGWSF
CDR3 DNA: TGCAGTGCTAGAGATCGGGGAGGGTGGTCCTTC

clone size: many
J gene: TRBJ2-3
V gene: TRBV5-1
D gene: .
CDR3 protein: CASSLMSDTQYF
CDR3 DNA: TGCGCCAGCAGCTTGATGTCAGATACGCAGTATTTT

clone size: few
J gene: TRBJ1-1
V gene: TRBV9
D gene: .
CDR3 protein: CASSVGQMNTEAFF
CDR3 DNA: TGTGCCAGCAGCGTAGGACAGATGAACACTGAAGCTTTCTTT

clone size: many
J gene: TRBJ1-5
V gene: TRBV21-1
D gene: .
CDR3 protein: CASSRPRGPQHF
CDR3 DNA: TGTGCCAGCAGCCGACCCCGAGGGCCCCAGCATTTT

clone size: many
J gene: TRBJ2-3
V gene: TRBV20-1
D gene: TRBD2
CDR3 protein: CSARDLAGPNTDTQYF
CDR3 DNA: TGCAGTGCTAGAGATCTAGCGGGACCAAACACAGATACGCAGTATTTT

clone size: .
J gene: TRBJ2-5
V gene: TRBV7-2
D gene: TRBD2
CDR3 protein: CASSLGDRGREETQYF
CDR3 DNA: TGTGCCAGCAGCTTAGGGGATCGCGGGAGGGAAGAGACCCAGTACTTC

clone size: many
J gene: TRBJ1-1
V gene: TRBV11-3
D gene: .
CDR3 protein: CASSFTDDTEAFF
CDR3 DNA: TGTGCCAGCAGCTTTACGGATGACACTGAAGCTTTCTTT

clone size: many
J gene: TRBJ2-5
V gene: TRBV28
D gene: .
CDR3 protein: CATGQETQYF
CDR3 DNA: TGTGCCACCGGACAAGAGACCCAGTACTTC

clone size: many
J gene: TRBJ2-7
V gene: TRBV9
D gene: .
CDR3 protein: CASSPGGRFSYEQYF
CDR3 DNA: TGTGCCAGCAGCCCAGGTGGACGATTCTCCTACGAGCAGTACTTC

clone size: many
J gene: TRBJ2-7
V gene: TRBV5-5
D gene: .
CDR3 protein: CASSPGDTYEQYF
CDR3 DNA: TGTGCCAGCAGCCCGGGGGACACCTACGAGCAGTACTTC

clone size: few
J gene: TRBJ1-2
V gene: TRBV12-3/TRBV12-4
D gene: .
CDR3 protein: CASSFGEAYGYTF
CDR3 DNA: TGTGCCAGCAGTTTTGGGGAGGCCTATGGCTACACCTTC

clone size: many
J gene: TRBJ2-5
V gene: TRBV4-3
D gene: TRBD2
CDR3 protein: CASSQDWLQRGETQYF
CDR3 DNA: TGCGCCAGCAGCCAAGATTGGTTGCAGCGGGGAGAGACCCAGTACTTC

clone size: many
J gene: TRBJ2-7
V gene: TRBV7-2
D gene: .
CDR3 protein: CASSFERAYEQYF
CDR3 DNA: TGTGCCAGCAGCTTTGAAAGGGCCTACGAGCAGTACTTC

clone size: many
J gene: TRBJ2-5
V gene: TRBV6-5
D gene: .
CDR3 protein: CASKKNTLIQETQYF
CDR3 DNA: TGTGCCAGCAAGAAGAATACACTCATCCAAGAGACCCAGTACTTC